Sequencing of this T cell receptor beta chain was carried out in a study of blood T cell repertoires in COVID-19. Study information: Acute and convalescent COVID-19 samples came from the United States, Italy and Spain.

The Seattle site enrolled patients during active infection and followed them longitudinally. As handled by the study authors: It was from reference gene primer amplification that nucleated cell counts were estimated. Here immunoSEQ multiplex PCR was the method, and the copy in TCRdb shows in-frame clones only, minus some. The DNA gave D and trimming, while V, J and clone size come from that table. The sample shows fewer than 400,000 clones, roughly nine tenths of them seen only once. By share of the sample, this clone is medium-sized (0.01 to 0.1%). Per the germline V gene, CDR1 is MRHNA and CDR2 is SNTAGT. V dropped 0 bases and J dropped 6; count of bases not matched to a gene: 0. The CDR3 runs to 15 residues.

This chain connects TRBV6-4 to TRBJ2-1, with 12 positions matching TRBD2. The clonotype was recovered from a woman aged 25 to 39 with COVID-19, enrolled during active disease. Sample: peripheral blood. The CDR3 DNA follows: TGTGCCAGCAGTGACTCGACTAGCGGGAGCAATGAGCAGTTCTTC. It yields the protein CASSDSTSGSNEQFF.